Sequencing of this TCR beta chain was carried out in a study of T cell responses to AZD1222 COVID-19 vaccine. Study findings and constraints: In a largely white British group with more females than males, clonal diversity was possibly underestimated. Only a handful of AZD1222 recipients tested seropositive at baseline. Repertoires in all cases were sampled only once the peak T cell response had passed.

As for this clone: The antigen remains unidentified. The identical CDR3 is also encoded by other nucleotide sequences in the sample.

This CDR3 has 13 residues. V was pared by 0 bases and J by 2 bases, with 4 bases between. Germline assignment: CDR1 LNHNV and CDR2 YYDKDF (reference sequence). Using immunoSEQ multiplex PCR, the repertoire was profiled, and TCRdb retains in-frame clones only, with some absent. The table records 85,000 to 110,000 clones, roughly 91% of them present only once. The source was peripheral blood, collected on day 0 of AZD1222 vaccination. The V gene is TRBV15, the J gene TRBJ1-2, with D unresolved. The source is an adult in good health. CDR3 protein: CATSRDRNYGYTF. The CDR3 DNA reads TGTGCCACCAGCAGAGATAGGAACTATGGCTACACCTTC.